Each of the 21 T cell receptor beta chains below was sequenced from the same sample in a study of spatial heterogeneity in lung cancer. General study results and limits: Tumors with more nonsynonymous mutations had more expanded intratumoral alpha and beta TCRs.

Specified time point: sample taken at primary tumor resection. These TCRs are of unknown antigen specificity. TCRdb analysed the 5' RACE reads with MiXCR anew, one entry per CDR3 protein. The profile shows 16,000 or so distinct CDR3 sequences, about 6.8% of them singletons. The specimen comprised lung tumor tissue, sampled at surgery. All receptors derive from a female donor with early-stage non-small cell lung cancer.

This clonotype was seen only a few times. This sequence joins TRBV2 and TRBJ2-1, with 11 nucleotides matching TRBD2. The CDR3 totals 15 residues. Germline loops: CDR1 SNHLY, CDR2 FYNNEI. V trimming: 8 bases; J trimming: 4 bases; junction bases outside the gene matches: 7. CDR3 nucleotide sequence: TGTGCCAGCGGACTGGGACTAGCGGTTTACAATGAGCAGTTCTTC. This codes for CASGLGLAVYNEQFF.

Many counts were recorded for this clonotype. The chain carries TRBV6-6 and TRBJ1-5; TRBD1 agrees at 8 bases. Germline CDR1 MNHNY, CDR2 SVGAGI (reference sequence). Germline trimming cut 6 bases from V and 0 bases from J; bases unmatched to any gene: 10. The CDR3 is 17 residues long. The CDR3 sequence is CASSHPGQGTSNQPQHF. CDR3 in DNA: TGTGCCAGCAGCCACCCCGGACAGGGAACTAGCAATCAGCCCCAGCATTTT.

This clonotype was seen only a few times. The chain employs TRBV7-8 and TRBJ1-5; D is perhaps TRBD1 (6 bases). This CDR3 spans 13 amino acids. Germline CDR1 is SGHVS and CDR2 is FQNEAQ. Trimming pared 6 bases from V and 6 bases from J, leaving 12 bases between. This CDR3 is CASSRGGTQPQHF. The CDR3 DNA reads TGTGCCAGCAGTAGGGGGGGAACTCAGCCCCAGCATTTT. Drawing the rest from reference TRBV7-8 and TRBJ1-5, the complete variable domain is GAGVSQSPRYKVAKRGQDVALRCDPISGHVSLFWYQQALGQGPEFLTYFQNEAQLDKSGLPSDRFFAERPEGSVSTLKIQRTQQEDSAVYLCASSRGGTQPQHFGDGTRLSIL.

This clonotype was found a few times. This sequence joins TRBV5-1 and TRBJ2-2; TRBD2 matches at 10 bases. The trim removed 4 bases at V and 2 bases at J, leaving 8 bases unmatched. The CDR3 consists of 17 residues. CDR1 is SGHRS and CDR2 is YFSETQ in the germline V gene. The CDR3, as DNA: TGCGCCAGCAGCCCGAGGACTAGCGGCTTCAACACCGGGGAGCTGTTTTTT. It encodes CASSPRTSGFNTGELFF.

The chain has TRBV11-2 and TRBJ1-4; no firm D call. Germline CDR1 SGHAT, CDR2 FQNNGV. The CDR3 extends over 13 amino acids. Trimming left V 8 bases short and J 8 bases short, with 15 bases between. The CDR3 DNA reads TGTGCCAGCTACCGGGGATTCGGAGAAAAACTGTTTTTT. This gives the protein CASYRGFGEKLFF.

With regard to this clonotype: The conserved closing phenylalanine or tryptophan is absent in this CDR3, likely reflecting a read error. The chain is built from TRBV12-3 or TRBV12-4 and TRBJ1-2, with 12 bases identical to TRBD1. The J segment lost 7 bases and the V segment lost 5 bases, leaving 8 bases of the junction unmatched. The CDR3 runs to 15 residues. The CDR3 loop is CASSALGTGGIGYTY. CDR3 sequence (DNA): TGTGCCAGCAGTGCCCTCGGGACAGGGGGCATTGGCTACACCTAC.

This clonotype was observed at least ten times. V and J are TRBV27 and TRBJ2-2; D may be TRBD1 (6 bases). V dropped 2 bases and J dropped 7 bases, with 11 bases sitting between them. In germline, CDR1 is MNHEY, CDR2 SMNVEV (reference sequence). This CDR3 spans 14 amino acids. CDR3 coding DNA: TGTGCCAGCAGTTTAGCGACAGGTTACGGGGAGCTGTTTTTT. Amino acid sequence: CASSLATGYGELFF.

This clonotype was counted at least ten times. This chain uses TRBV5-1 with TRBJ2-7; 7 bases match TRBD1. This CDR3 spans 14 amino acids. J gave up 5 bases and V 4 bases, and 9 bases lay outside the gene matches. Germline V gene sequence: CDR1 SGHRS, CDR2 YFSETQ. This chain's CDR3 is CASSLRQGTDEQYF. The CDR3 nucleotides are TGCGCCAGCAGCCTACGACAGGGAACGGACGAGCAGTACTTC.

This clonotype was detected many times. The chain links TRBV5-1 to TRBJ2-3; D unresolved. V lost 0 bases, J lost 0 bases, and 8 bases lay in between. Germline lookup yields CDR1 SGHRS and CDR2 YFSETQ. The CDR3 has 15 amino acids. CDR3 DNA sequence: TGCGCCAGCAGCTTGGAAGCGTCTAGCACAGATACGCAGTATTTT. This sequence encodes CASSLEASSTDTQYF.

As for this clonotype: A single base separates this from a much larger clone, so it may be a read error. This chain joins TRBV4-2 and TRBJ1-1, with D possibly matching TRBD1 (6 bases). Germline CDR1 and CDR2: LGHNA and YNFKEQ. V was trimmed by 10 bases and J by 0 bases, leaving 18 bases between them. There are 15 residues in the CDR3. CDR3 region: CATQTGDTMNTEAFF. The CDR3 region has the DNA TGTGCCACCCAGACAGGAGATACCATGAACACTGAAGCTTTCTTT.

There are many counts of this clonotype. The chain links TRBV7-2 to TRBJ1-1; D is ambiguous. There are 15 residues in the CDR3. The germline gives CDR1 SGHTA, CDR2 FQGNSA. The V end was cut by 5 bases, the J end by 6 bases, with 19 bases between. CDR3 bases: TGTGCCAGCAGCCCGACCCAGGTTAGGACTGCTGAAGCTTTCTTT. As protein: CASSPTQVRTAEAFF.

This clonotype was counted at least ten times. This sequence joins TRBV7-9 and TRBJ2-3, with TRBD2 as a possible D gene (5 bases). The CDR3 is 14 amino acids. Trimming pared 3 bases from V and 4 bases from J, leaving 11 bases between. CDR1 and CDR2 (germline): SEHNR, FQNEAQ (reference sequence). The CDR3: CASSLVGSADTQYF. CDR3 sequence (DNA): TGTGCCAGCAGCTTGGTGGGGAGCGCAGATACGCAGTATTTT.

This clonotype was seen only a few times. The chain joins TRBV7-2 to TRBJ2-3, with D perhaps TRBD1 (6 bases). The ends were cut back, 0 bases at V and 2 bases at J, with 6 bases in the middle. Germline V gene sequence: CDR1 SGHTA, CDR2 FQGNSA. The CDR3 spans 14 residues. The DNA of the CDR3 is TGTGCCAGCAGCTTAGCGGGGGCCACAGATACGCAGTATTTT. Its translation is CASSLAGATDTQYF.

The CDR3 coding sequence is TGTGCCAGCAGCCCCGAGGGGGGGCAGGCAAATCAGCCCCAGCATTTT. It is translated as CASSPEGGQANQPQHF. The chain employs TRBV7-9 and TRBJ1-5; a possible D gene is TRBD1 (6 bases). This CDR3 spans 16 amino acids. Germline CDR1 SEHNR, CDR2 FQNEAQ (reference sequence). V lost 5 bases to trimming and J lost 4 bases, with 18 bases between them.

This clonotype was seen many times. The rearrangement joins TRBV6-2 or TRBV6-3 to TRBJ1-5; no clear D gene. The germline V gene has CDR1 MNHEY and CDR2 SVGEGT. This CDR3 has 15 residues. The V and J ends lost 6 bases and 3 bases respectively, with 15 bases between them. The CDR3 region is CASRIDTSFNQPQHF. The CDR3 region has the DNA TGTGCCAGCAGGATAGACACATCTTTCAATCAGCCCCAGCATTTT.

By share of the sample, this clonotype is medium-sized. The rearrangement uses TRBV7-2 and TRBJ2-5, with TRBD1 identical over 7 bases. The CDR3 totals 14 residues. With 3 bases clipped from V and 3 bases from J, the junction kept 4 bases outside the gene matches. CDR1 and CDR2 (germline): SGHTA, FQGNSA. CDR3 amino acids: CASSFNRGKETQYF. The CDR3 coding sequence is TGTGCCAGCAGCTTCAACAGGGGAAAAGAGACCCAGTACTTC.

This chain links TRBV9 with TRBJ2-5; unclear D gene. This CDR3 contains 14 residues. Germline lookup yields CDR1 SGDLS and CDR2 YYNGEE. V lost 4 bases to trimming and J lost 2 bases, with 12 bases between them. This CDR3 is CASSPTQRQETQYF. As DNA, the CDR3 is TGTGCCAGCAGCCCAACCCAGAGGCAAGAGACCCAGTACTTC.

This clonotype was counted ten times or more. The chain uses TRBV20-1 and TRBJ2-5, with TRBD2 matching 11 bases. Germline trimming cut 5 bases from V and 2 bases from J; bases unmatched to any gene: 4. The CDR3 runs 14 residues. Germline CDR1 DFQATT, CDR2 SNEGSKA (reference sequence). In DNA form, the CDR3 reads TGCAGTGCTCCGACTAGCGGGGTTCAAGAGACCCAGTACTTC. It specifies CSAPTSGVQETQYF.

V usage is TRBV14 and J usage is TRBJ1-5, with D perhaps matching TRBD1 (6 bases). CDR1 is SGHDN and CDR2 is FVKESK in the germline V gene. The CDR3 spans 17 residues. V lost 4 bases and J 3 bases, leaving 19 bases between the germline ends. The CDR3 spells CASSPPWGLPYNQPQHF. DNA for the CDR3: TGTGCCAGCAGCCCTCCCTGGGGGCTGCCTTACAATCAGCCCCAGCATTTT. Full variable domain (remainder filled in from reference TRBV14 and TRBJ1-5): EAGVTQFPSHSVIEKGQTVTLRCDPISGHDNLYWYRRVMGKEIKFLLHFVKESKQDESGMPNNRFLAERTGGTYSTLKVQPAELEDSGVYFCASSPPWGLPYNQPQHFGDGTRLSIL.

The chain employs TRBV6-2 or TRBV6-3 and TRBJ2-3; TRBD2 might be the D (6 bases). Germline CDR1 reads MNHEY; CDR2 reads SVGEGT. V was shortened by 5 bases and J by 5 bases, with 20 bases between the two germline ends. This CDR3 contains 16 residues. The CDR3 here is CASSPHPPGAGDTQYF. The CDR3 region has the DNA TGTGCCAGCAGTCCACACCCCCCCGGAGCGGGAGATACGCAGTATTTT.

By frequency in the sample, this clonotype is medium-sized. The chain combines TRBV7-9 with TRBJ2-3; 12 bases are a match to TRBD2. CDR1 and CDR2 (germline): SEHNR, FQNEAQ (reference sequence). This CDR3 comprises 16 residues. V dropped 5 bases and J dropped 2; count of bases not matched to a gene: 5. This CDR3 reads CASSKLAGGITDTQYF. The CDR3 DNA follows: TGTGCCAGCAGCAAACTAGCGGGGGGCATCACAGATACGCAGTATTTT.